This TCR beta chain was obtained from a study of blood T cells in healthy people across ages. Germline-derived CDR1 and CDR2 are SQVTM and ANQGSEA. With 5 bases removed from V and 4 bases from J, the gap between germline ends came to 14 bases. The CDR3 sequence is 13 residues long. Next came a second PCR, run for about 6 to 11 cycles, which used a sample-barcoded 5' primer along with a J-beta primer mix. TCRdb ran MiXCR on the 5' RACE reads and lists one entry per CDR3 protein. The sample has over a million distinct CDR3 sequences; roughly 45% are singletons. The people who gave samples were healthy Caucasians from Russia, aged 6 to 90.

Material: blood. The chain couples TRBV29-1 to TRBJ2-5; a possible D gene is TRBD2 (6 bases). The TCR sequence derives from a woman aged 55-69 years in good health. This CDR3 is CSVRRDQAETQYF. The CDR3 nucleotides are TGCAGCGTTAGGAGGGATCAGGCAGAGACCCAGTACTTC.